The clone carrying this T cell receptor (beta chain) was recorded once. The source of the sample is a study of blood T cell repertoires in COVID-19. For the study at large: COVID-19 samples, acute and convalescent, were from the United States, Italy and Spain. Nucleic acid was either cDNA or gDNA, and it came from T cells, B-cell-depleted T cells, or PBMCs.

Germline V CDR1 and CDR2: SNHLY, FYNNEI. V lost 5 bases and J lost 1, with 17 bases in between. The CDR3 loop spans 16 amino acids. Original analysis: Reference gene primers were amplified, and this amplification served to estimate nucleated cell counts. Sequenced by immunoSEQ multiplex PCR; TCRdb stores in-frame clones only, minus some. V, J and clone size are taken as reported in that table, and D and trimming were inferred from the DNA itself. The table has under 350,000 clones, about four fifths seen once. This receptor was identified in a woman aged 50 to 65 who had recovered from COVID-19. V gene TRBV2 combines with J gene TRBJ1-1; possibly TRBD1 for D (5 bases). Sequenced: peripheral blood. CDR3 amino acids: CASSRSTEIPNTEAFF. CDR3 sequence (DNA): TGTGCCAGCAGTCGATCGACAGAAATACCGAACACTGAAGCTTTCTTT.